This passage covers 26 T cell receptor beta chains from one sample sequenced in a study of T cells in Graves' hyperthyroidism and ophthalmopathy. TCR beta CDR3 region amplification was performed from RNA transcripts. HTBI primers were used for first-round RT-PCR of the TCR CDR3. MiXCR, run by TCRdb on the multiplex PCR reads, gives a single entry per CDR3 protein. The sample consists of about 580,000 distinct CDR3 sequences, around 13% of them appearing once. The sample comprised blood. The receptors derive from a woman aged 25 to 39 with Graves' hyperthyroidism that later progressed to Graves' ophthalmopathy.

The table lists this clonotype with many counts. The chain employs TRBV19 and TRBJ2-3; D gene ambiguous. V was trimmed by 7 bases and J by 4 bases, leaving 15 bases between them. CDR3 size: 14 residues. The germline V gene encodes CDR1 LNHDA and CDR2 SQIVND (reference sequence). CDR3 bases: TGTGCCAGTACCCCTACCGTACCCCCAGATACGCAGTATTTT. Translating gives CASTPTVPPDTQYF. Using reference TRBV19 and TRBJ2-3 for the parts outside the CDR3, the full variable domain is DGGITQSPKYLFRKEGQNVTLSCEQNLNHDAMYWYRQDPGQGLRLIYYSQIVNDFQKGDIAEGYSVSREKKESFPLTVTSAQKNPTAFYLCASTPTVPPDTQYFGPGTRLTVL.

In this sample, this clonotype turned up a few times. V and J are TRBV20-1 and TRBJ1-1; tentatively, D is TRBD1 (5 bases). CDR1 is DFQATT, CDR2 SNEGSKA, per germline (reference sequence). Trimming took 3 bases from V and 2 from J, leaving 10 bases between them. This CDR3 is built from 13 residues. CDR3 residues: CSASRTPNTEAFF. The CDR3 DNA reads as TGCAGTGCTAGTCGGACACCTAACACTGAAGCTTTCTTT.

V usage is TRBV6-1 and J usage is TRBJ2-4, with TRBD2 identical over 10 bases. Germline assignment: CDR1 MNHNS and CDR2 SASEGT. The junction had 2 bases not matched to a gene; V was cut back by 6 bases and J by 0 bases. The CDR3 length is 15 residues. CDR3 nucleotide sequence: TGTGCCAGCAGCGGGACTAGCGAAGCCAAAAACATTCAGTACTTC. Protein sequence: CASSGTSEAKNIQYF.

The V and J genes are TRBV7-6 and TRBJ1-3; perhaps TRBD1 as D (6 bases). The CDR3 has 17 residues. V was trimmed by 3 bases and J by 1 base, leaving 16 bases between them. Per germline, CDR1 SGHVS and CDR2 FNYEAQ. Written as DNA, the CDR3 is TGTGCCAGCAGCTTCCCTTGGGGGCGTGAGTCTGGAAACACCATATATTTT. Amino acids: CASSFPWGRESGNTIYF.

This clonotype was seen many times. The rearrangement joins TRBV6-1 to TRBJ2-5; 9 bases are shared with TRBD2. The CDR3 totals 14 residues. V lost 5 bases, J lost 4 bases, and 5 bases stayed unmatched. Germline loops: CDR1 MNHNS, CDR2 SASEGT. The CDR3 loop is CASSTQAGGETQYF. CDR3 DNA sequence: TGTGCCAGCAGTACCCAAGCGGGAGGAGAGACCCAGTACTTC.

V and J are TRBV19 and TRBJ1-5; the match to TRBD1 covers 7 bases. V gave up 8 bases and J gave up 2 bases; unmatched junction bases: 21. This CDR3 has 19 amino acids. CDR1 is LNHDA and CDR2 is SQIVND in the germline V gene (reference sequence). CDR3 coding DNA: TGTGCCAGTCACTCAGGGACAGTTAAGGGGACACATGGCAATCAGCCCCAGCATTTT. Translated: CASHSGTVKGTHGNQPQHF. Full variable domain (missing parts from reference TRBV19 and TRBJ1-5): DGGITQSPKYLFRKEGQNVTLSCEQNLNHDAMYWYRQDPGQGLRLIYYSQIVNDFQKGDIAEGYSVSREKKESFPLTVTSAQKNPTAFYLCASHSGTVKGTHGNQPQHFGDGTRLSIL.

This sequence joins TRBV7-9 and TRBJ1-2, with D tentatively TRBD1 (5 bases). Germline V lookup: CDR1 SEHNR, CDR2 FQNEAQ (reference sequence). The V end lost 1 base, the J end lost 4 bases, and 13 bases lay between the germline ends. The CDR3 length is 15 residues. In nucleotides, the CDR3 is TGTGCCAGCAGCTTAGGGGGCGAAGGGGTCTATGGCTACACCTTC. Translation gives CASSLGGEGVYGYTF.

The table lists this clonotype with many counts. V gene TRBV28 combines with J gene TRBJ2-2, with 13 bases matching TRBD2. Germline loops: CDR1 MDHEN, CDR2 SYDVKM. This CDR3 has 18 residues. The V segment lost 3 bases and the J segment 3 bases; nucleotides outside the gene matches: 7. The CDR3 nucleotides are TGTGCCAGCAGTTTTCTAGGACTAGCGGGAGTAGACACCGGGGAGCTGTTTTTT. Its translation is CASSFLGLAGVDTGELFF. The full variable domain, rest sourced from reference TRBV28 and TRBJ2-2, is DVKVTQSSRYLVKRTGEKVFLECVQDMDHENMFWYRQDPGLGLRLIYFSYDVKMKEKGDIPEGYSVSREKKERFSLILESASTNQTSMYLCASSFLGLAGVDTGELFFGEGSRLTVL.

The V call is TRBV9, the J call TRBJ2-3; TRBD2 aligns across 11 bases. The trim removed 3 bases at V and 3 bases at J, leaving 6 bases unmatched. Germline CDR1 SGDLS, CDR2 YYNGEE. The CDR3 length is 16 residues. CDR3 residues: CASSGGTSGRTDTQYF. CDR3 DNA: TGTGCCAGCAGCGGGGGGACTAGCGGTAGGACAGATACGCAGTATTTT.

The CDR3 DNA reads as TGCAGTGCTAGAGGAGGGGGCGGCTATGGCTACACCTTC. Its protein product is CSARGGGGYGYTF. The chain uses TRBV20-1 and TRBJ1-2, with 7 positions matching TRBD1. The CDR3 runs to 13 residues. Germline V gene data show CDR1 as DFQATT and CDR2 as SNEGSKA (reference sequence). V was pared by 1 base and J by 4 bases, with 3 bases of the junction left unmatched.

This clonotype occurred many times. The chain employs TRBV6-5 and TRBJ2-7; a possible D gene is TRBD2 (6 bases). V was clipped by 0 bases and J by 0 bases, with 9 bases between them. Looked up from germline, CDR1 is MNHEY and CDR2 is SVGAGI. This CDR3 spans 15 amino acids. As DNA, the CDR3 is TGTGCCAGCAGTTACTCTGGGGACTCCTCCTACGAGCAGTACTTC. Encoded protein: CASSYSGDSSYEQYF.

This clonotype appeared a few times. The chain employs TRBV19 and TRBJ2-3; 10 bases match TRBD2. The CDR3 length is 15 residues. Germline values: CDR1 LNHDA, CDR2 SQIVND (reference sequence). V gave up 3 bases and J gave up 4 bases; unmatched junction bases: 4. DNA for the CDR3: TGTGCCAGTAGTATGCTAGCGGGAGTGGCAGATACGCAGTATTTT. This codes for CASSMLAGVADTQYF.

In this sample, this clonotype turned up many times. CDR3 in amino acids: CASRLTSNNEQFF. As DNA, the CDR3 is TGCGCCAGCAGACTGACTTCGAACAATGAGCAGTTCTTC. V gene TRBV5-1 combines with J gene TRBJ2-1; D is unclear. Germline V gene data show CDR1 as SGHRS and CDR2 as YFSETQ. The CDR3 has 13 amino acids. Trimming took off 5 bases at V and 5 bases at J, with 11 bases between the two ends.

This clonotype was picked up a small number of times. The CDR3: CASSQTGGSDEQYF. DNA of the CDR3: TGTGCCAGCTCACAAACAGGGGGTTCAGACGAGCAGTACTTC. V and J are TRBV18 and TRBJ2-7; 8 bases line up with TRBD1. The germline gives CDR1 KGHSH, CDR2 LQKENI. The junction had 7 bases not matched to a gene; V was cut back by 4 bases and J by 5 bases. The CDR3 runs to 14 residues.

There are many counts of this clonotype. One end of the junction does not line up with germline, which may come from a read error. This sequence joins TRBV29-1 and TRBJ2-1; D might be TRBD2 (5 bases). This CDR3 comprises 12 residues. Germline V gives CDR1 SQVTM, CDR2 ANQGSEA. The CDR3 spells CSSSGVDNEQFF. CDR3 in DNA: TGTTCGAGCAGCGGAGTCGACAATGAGCAGTTCTTC.

This clonotype occurred many times. The chain is built from TRBV10-3 and TRBJ2-7, with D maybe TRBD2 (6 bases). V lost 3 bases and J lost 2, with 14 bases in between. The CDR3 spans 15 residues. Germline CDR1 ENHRY, CDR2 SYGVKD. CDR3 in amino acids: CAISEKRDFPYEQYF. For the CDR3, the DNA is TGTGCCATCAGTGAAAAACGGGACTTCCCCTACGAGCAGTACTTC.

The chain couples TRBV11-2 to TRBJ2-3, with D unresolved. Trimming removed 5 bases from V and 2 bases from J, with 11 bases in between. The CDR3 has 14 amino acids. Germline lookup yields CDR1 SGHAT and CDR2 FQNNGV. This CDR3 reads CASSQAYHTDTQYF. The CDR3 DNA follows: TGTGCCAGCAGCCAAGCATACCACACAGATACGCAGTATTTT.

This clonotype has only a few counts. This chain uses TRBV4-2 with TRBJ1-2, with 7 bases fitting TRBD1. Germline V CDR1 and CDR2: LGHNA, YNFKEQ. Trimming removed 4 bases from V and 7 bases from J; junction bases left unmatched: 6. CDR3 length equals 13 residues. The CDR3 nucleotides read TGTGCCAGCAGCCCGGAGGGGGCCAGTGGCTACACCTTC. Translation gives CASSPEGASGYTF.

The chain couples TRBV18 to TRBJ1-2; 8 nucleotides line up with TRBD1. CDR3 length: 13 amino acids. Germline V gene sequence: CDR1 KGHSH, CDR2 LQKENI. The ends lost 6 bases at V and 7 bases at J; junction bases unmatched: 7. CDR3 residues: CASSPDRDRGYTF. CDR3 bases: TGTGCCAGCTCCCCGGACAGGGATCGTGGCTACACCTTC.

The V call is TRBV6-2 or TRBV6-3, the J call TRBJ2-5; 15 bases agree with TRBD2. V was clipped by 6 bases and J by 3 bases; unmatched bases: 8. CDR3 length: 17 residues. Germline assignment: CDR1 MNHEY and CDR2 SVGEGT. Here the CDR3 reads CASRLRTSGRAEETQYF. CDR3 nucleotides: TGTGCCAGCAGGCTCCGGACTAGCGGGAGGGCCGAAGAGACCCAGTACTTC.

This clonotype was seen many times. The chain couples TRBV2 to TRBJ2-7; D remains unclear. The V gene lost 2 bases and the J gene lost 7 bases, with 6 bases spanning the gap. The CDR3 runs 11 residues. Germline V CDR1 and CDR2: SNHLY, FYNNEI. The CDR3 loop reads CASSEKVEQYF. The CDR3 nucleotides are TGTGCCAGCAGTGAAAAAGTGGAGCAGTACTTC.

The rearrangement joins TRBV4-3 to TRBJ1-2, with TRBD1 as a possible D gene (5 bases). Germline V lookup: CDR1 LGHNA, CDR2 YSLEER. This CDR3 has 16 amino acids. V shed 0 bases and J shed 2 bases, with 13 bases lying between them. The DNA of the CDR3 is TGCGCCAGCAGCCAAGAGAGGGCAGGGTTAAACTATGGCTACACCTTC. The encoded protein is CASSQERAGLNYGYTF.

The rearrangement uses TRBV28 and TRBJ2-1; TRBD1 matches 8 bases. V gave up 2 bases and J gave up 1 base; unmatched junction bases: 16. The V gene's germline CDR1 is MDHEN and CDR2 SYDVKM. This CDR3 has 20 amino acids. Here the CDR3 reads CASSLRRGPQRRLSYNEQFF. CDR3 sequence (DNA): TGTGCCAGCAGTTTACGCAGGGGGCCTCAGCGGAGATTGTCCTACAATGAGCAGTTCTTC.

In its sample, this clonotype was seen many times. The chain carries TRBV2 and TRBJ1-2; D is unresolved. Per germline, CDR1 SNHLY and CDR2 FYNNEI. This CDR3 is 13 amino acids long. V was shortened by 0 bases and J by 3 bases, with 5 bases between the two germline ends. The CDR3 sequence is CASSEAQDYGYTF. CDR3 sequence (DNA): TGTGCCAGCAGTGAAGCGCAAGACTATGGCTACACCTTC.

The rearrangement links TRBV20-1 to TRBJ1-1, with D unclear. The CDR3 contains 10 residues. Germline CDR1 and CDR2: DFQATT and SNEGSKA (reference sequence). V lost 6 bases to trimming and J lost 4 bases, with 6 bases between them. CDR3 in amino acids: CSAAATEAFF. The CDR3 nucleotides read TGCAGTGCCGCGGCCACTGAAGCTTTCTTT.

This clonotype showed up just a few times. One junction end disagrees with the germline gene, perhaps due to a read error. The J gene is TRBJ2-1, the V gene TRBV7-9, with a tentative D call TRBD2 (5 bases). This CDR3 region has 14 residues. Germline V lookup: CDR1 SEHNR, CDR2 FQNEAQ (reference sequence). The CDR3: CASSPGNTYNGQFF. CDR3 nucleotide sequence: TGCGCCAGCAGCCCCGGGAATACCTACAATGGGCAGTTCTTC. The entire variable domain, with the rest obtained from reference TRBV7-9 and TRBJ2-1, is as follows: DTGVSQNPRHKITKRGQNVTFRCDPISEHNRLYWYRQTLGQGPEFLTYFQNEAQLEKSRLLSDRFSAERPKGSFSTLEIQRTEQGDSAMYLCASSPGNTYNGQFFGPGTRLTVL.